One and the same sample provided the 28 T cell receptor beta chains below, sequenced in a study of T cell clonotyping in hematopoietic cell transplantation. Data came from immunoSEQ multiplex PCR; TCRdb stores just in-frame clones and leaves some out. The sample has about 69,000 clones; around 94% are singletons. Sequenced material: peripheral blood mononuclear cells. The receptors were gathered from a middle-aged man in good health. Some clones in this sample may be carry-over from other donors' samples.

The rearrangement links TRBV28 to TRBJ1-1; TRBD1 might be the D (6 bases). The CDR3 runs to 14 residues. In germline, CDR1 is MDHEN, CDR2 SYDVKM. V was clipped by 3 bases and J by 4 bases, with 12 bases between them. CDR3 DNA: TGTGCCAGCAGTTTGGGGGGGGGCGTCACTGAAGCTTTCTTT. Encoded protein: CASSLGGGVTEAFF.

The chain employs TRBV4-3 and TRBJ1-3; no firm D call. CDR1 and CDR2 (germline): LGHNA, YSLEER. The CDR3 is 16 amino acids. V shed 0 bases and J shed 0 bases, with 9 bases lying between them. The CDR3, as DNA: TGCGCCAGCAGCCAAGAGGCAGGAACCTCTGGAAACACCATATATTTT. As protein: CASSQEAGTSGNTIYF.

This clone was counted a single time. V and J are TRBV29-1 and TRBJ2-7, with 11 bases matching TRBD1. V was pared by 5 bases and J by 0 bases, with 6 bases of the junction left unmatched. The germline gives CDR1 SQVTM, CDR2 ANQGSEA. This CDR3 comprises 15 residues. CDR3 sequence: CSVTRGTGGSYEQYF. The DNA of the CDR3 is TGCAGCGTTACTCGGGGGACAGGGGGCTCCTACGAGCAGTACTTC.

The rearrangement joins TRBV5-4 to TRBJ2-6; D is unclear. CDR1 is SGHNT, CDR2 YYREEE, per germline (reference sequence). The CDR3 extends over 13 amino acids. V lost 7 bases to trimming and J lost 2 bases, with 7 bases between them. The CDR3: CASRPPGANVLTF. CDR3 sequence (DNA): TGTGCCAGCCGGCCCCCTGGGGCCAACGTCCTGACTTTC.

This chain links TRBV11-2 with TRBJ1-3; tentative D call: TRBD1 (5 bases). The V gene lost 5 bases and the J gene lost 7 bases, with 15 bases spanning the gap. In germline, CDR1 is SGHAT, CDR2 FQNNGV. This CDR3 has 14 residues. CDR3 nucleotide sequence: TGTGCCAGCAGCAGAAACAGGCGGGGGAACACCATATATTTT. Translation gives CASSRNRRGNTIYF. Based on the CDR3 plus reference TRBV11-2 and TRBJ1-3, the full variable domain is EAGVAQSPRYKIIEKRQSVAFWCNPISGHATLYWYQQILGQGPKLLIQFQNNGVVDDSQLPKDRFSAERLKGVDSTLKIQPAKLEDSAVYLCASSRNRRGNTIYFGEGSWLTVV.

The chain links TRBV19 to TRBJ2-5, with a possible D match to TRBD1 (5 bases). Between the trimmed V and J ends, which lost 3 bases and 2 bases, there was a span of 13 bases. The CDR3 extends over 15 amino acids. The V gene's germline CDR1 is LNHDA and CDR2 SQIVND (reference sequence). CDR3: CASSIAGIGQETQYF. In nucleotides, the CDR3 is TGTGCCAGTAGTATTGCAGGGATCGGACAAGAGACCCAGTACTTC.

This clone was detected only a few times. The J gene is TRBJ1-6, the V gene TRBV7-9; 7 positions match TRBD1. Germline values: CDR1 SEHNR, CDR2 FQNEAQ (reference sequence). The CDR3 sequence is 13 residues long. The V gene end was trimmed by 5 bases and the J gene end by 10 bases; junction bases not matched to a gene: 5. CDR3 sequence reads: CASSLQGESPLHF. The CDR3, as DNA: TGTGCCAGCAGCCTGCAGGGGGAGTCACCCCTCCACTTT. Full variable domain (missing parts from reference TRBV7-9 and TRBJ1-6): DTGVSQNPRHKITKRGQNVTFRCDPISEHNRLYWYRQTLGQGPEFLTYFQNEAQLEKSRLLSDRFSAERPKGSFSTLEIQRTEQGDSAMYLCASSLQGESPLHFGNGTRLTVT.

This chain uses TRBV27 with TRBJ1-6; 7 bases are shared with TRBD1. The CDR3 has 16 amino acids. Trimming removed 6 bases from V and 10 bases from J; junction bases left unmatched: 15. The V gene's germline CDR1 is MNHEY and CDR2 SMNVEV (reference sequence). In DNA form, the CDR3 reads TGTGCCAGCAGGGTGACAGGGACCAAAGCACGGTCACCCCTCCACTTT. Translating it yields CASRVTGTKARSPLHF.

This clone was recorded only once. V gene TRBV4-1 combines with J gene TRBJ1-3; D not certain. V gave up 4 bases and J gave up 0 bases, with 13 bases separating them. The CDR3 runs to 16 residues. The germline V gene encodes CDR1 MGHRA and CDR2 YSYEKL. This chain's CDR3 is CASSRRSESSGNTIYF. In DNA, the CDR3 is TGCGCCAGCAGCCGCCGATCTGAAAGCTCTGGAAACACCATATATTTT.

The rearrangement joins TRBV11-3 to TRBJ2-1, with TRBD1 matching over 7 bases. V gave up 8 bases and J gave up 1 base; unmatched junction bases: 2. Per the germline V gene, CDR1 is SGHNT and CDR2 is YENEEA. The CDR3 totals 13 residues. The CDR3 spells CASSGGSYNEQFF. CDR3 in DNA: TGTGCCAGCTCAGGGGGATCCTACAATGAGCAGTTCTTC.

The chain recombines TRBV7-8 with TRBJ2-3, with D perhaps matching TRBD1 (5 bases). Germline loops: CDR1 SGHVS, CDR2 FQNEAQ. V lost 3 bases to trimming and J lost 0 bases, with 16 bases between them. CDR3 size: 17 residues. CDR3 DNA sequence: TGTGCCAGCAGCTTGTTCCAGGGTCGTGGGAGCACAGATACGCAGTATTTT. Amino acid sequence: CASSLFQGRGSTDTQYF. Full variable domain (outside the CDR3, taken from reference TRBV7-8 and TRBJ2-3): GAGVSQSPRYKVAKRGQDVALRCDPISGHVSLFWYQQALGQGPEFLTYFQNEAQLDKSGLPSDRFFAERPEGSVSTLKIQRTQQEDSAVYLCASSLFQGRGSTDTQYFGPGTRLTVL.

This rearrangement joins TRBV6-6 to TRBJ2-1, with unresolved D. Germline lookup yields CDR1 MNHNY and CDR2 SVGAGI (reference sequence). V lost 3 bases, J lost 8 bases, and 5 bases lay in between. CDR3 length: 11 amino acids. DNA of the CDR3: TGTGCCAGCAGTTATACCGATGAGCAGTTCTTC. It yields the protein CASSYTDEQFF.

In its sample, this clone was seen a few times. The sample has other DNA sequences that encode this CDR3 too. The J gene is TRBJ2-7, the V gene TRBV6-5; a weak D match, TRBD1 (6 bases). V was pared by 0 bases and J by 1 base, with 10 bases between. The CDR3 runs to 15 residues. Germline CDR1 reads MNHEY; CDR2 reads SVGAGI. The CDR3 reads CASSYSLDSSYEQYF. CDR3 DNA: TGTGCCAGCAGTTACTCCCTGGACAGTTCCTACGAGCAGTACTTC.

The chain is built from TRBV5-1 and TRBJ1-5; unclear D gene. This CDR3 comprises 15 residues. Germline V lookup: CDR1 SGHRS, CDR2 YFSETQ. Trimming cost V 0 bases and J 0 bases, with 7 bases left between them. This CDR3 is CASSLDSYSNQPQHF. CDR3 bases: TGCGCCAGCAGCTTGGACAGTTATAGCAATCAGCCCCAGCATTTT. The whole variable domain, remainder taken from reference TRBV5-1 and TRBJ1-5, is KAGVTQTPRYLIKTRGQQVTLSCSPISGHRSVSWYQQTPGQGLQFLFEYFSETQRNKGNFPGRFSGRQFSNSRSEMNVSTLELGDSALYLCASSLDSYSNQPQHFGDGTRLSIL.

The V gene is TRBV7-3, the J gene TRBJ2-7; D perhaps matches TRBD2 (5 bases). The CDR3 spans 15 residues. V dropped 1 base and J dropped 1 base, with 11 bases sitting between them. Germline V gene sequence: CDR1 SGHTA, CDR2 FQGTGA. CDR3: CASSLSGQPSYEQYF. The CDR3 region has the DNA TGTGCCAGCAGCTTAAGCGGGCAACCTTCCTACGAGCAGTACTTC.

V and J are TRBV5-4 and TRBJ2-6; D possibly matches TRBD1 or TRBD2 (5 bases each). V was clipped by 1 base and J by 4 bases, with 15 bases between them. From germline, CDR1 is SGHNT and CDR2 YYREEE (reference sequence). The length of the CDR3 is 17 residues. CDR3 coding DNA: TGTGCCAGCAGCTTGCAACGGGGCACCTCCGGGGCCAACGTCCTGACTTTC. This translates into CASSLQRGTSGANVLTF.

The J gene is TRBJ2-1, the V gene TRBV29-1, with D possibly matching TRBD2 (5 bases). Germline V gene lookup returns CDR1 SQVTM and CDR2 ANQGSEA. The V and J ends lost 6 bases and 8 bases respectively, with 17 bases between them. This CDR3 has 13 residues. This CDR3 reads CSVRASLRDEQFF. In DNA form, the CDR3 reads TGCAGCGTCCGAGCCTCCCTGAGGGATGAGCAGTTCTTC.

The chain's CDR3 is CAWSGLHNEQFF. The CDR3 region has the DNA TGTGCCTGGAGCGGATTACATAATGAGCAGTTCTTC. The gene calls are TRBV30 and TRBJ2-1; D gene unclear. V was cut by 3 bases and J by 7 bases, with 10 bases left in between. This CDR3 has 12 residues. From germline, CDR1 is GTSNPN and CDR2 SVGIG (reference sequence).

Notes on this clone: Other DNA variants within this sample encode the same CDR3. The V gene is TRBV5-1, the J gene TRBJ2-7; 8 nucleotides align to TRBD2. Trimming at V came to 5 bases and at J to 3 bases, leaving 4 bases not matched to a gene. The CDR3 covers 13 residues. Germline V CDR1 and CDR2: SGHRS, YFSETQ. This chain's CDR3 is CASSSTSGYEQYF. The CDR3 nucleotides read TGCGCCAGCAGTTCCACTAGCGGCTACGAGCAGTACTTC. Based on the CDR3 plus reference TRBV5-1 and TRBJ2-7, the full variable domain is KAGVTQTPRYLIKTRGQQVTLSCSPISGHRSVSWYQQTPGQGLQFLFEYFSETQRNKGNFPGRFSGRQFSNSRSEMNVSTLELGDSALYLCASSSTSGYEQYFGPGTRLTVT.

V gene TRBV30 combines with J gene TRBJ2-7; D call uncertain. The CDR3 extends over 11 amino acids. Trimming removed 2 bases from V and 4 bases from J, with 6 bases in between. Germline values: CDR1 GTSNPN, CDR2 SVGIG (reference sequence). The CDR3 region has the DNA TGTGCCTGGAGTAGACAATACGAGCAGTACTTC. This sequence encodes CAWSRQYEQYF. The entire variable domain, with the rest obtained from reference TRBV30 and TRBJ2-7, is as follows: SQTIHQWPATLVQPVGSPLSLECTVEGTSNPNLYWYRQAAGRGLQLLFYSVGIGQISSEVPQNLSASRPQDRQFILSSKKLLLSDSGFYLCAWSRQYEQYFGPGTRLTVT.

This clone appeared a single time. The V call is TRBV28, the J call TRBJ2-7, with 10 bases aligning to TRBD1. Germline V lookup: CDR1 MDHEN, CDR2 SYDVKM. V dropped 5 bases and J dropped 3; count of bases not matched to a gene: 7. This CDR3 is 15 amino acids long. DNA for the CDR3: TGTGCCAGCAGTGCATCCGGGACAGGGGTCTACGAGCAGTACTTC. Translated: CASSASGTGVYEQYF.

The rearrangement links TRBV28 to TRBJ1-5; a possible D gene is TRBD1 (5 bases). This CDR3 contains 15 residues. V was clipped by 6 bases and J by 6 bases, with 18 bases between them. Germline V gene sequence: CDR1 MDHEN, CDR2 SYDVKM. CDR3 protein: CASSNPGSWGQPQHF. As DNA, the CDR3 is TGTGCCAGCAGCAACCCAGGGAGTTGGGGTCAGCCCCAGCATTTT.

This chain links TRBV27 with TRBJ2-3; maybe TRBD1 (7 bases). This CDR3 is built from 16 residues. V gave up 5 bases and J gave up 1 base, with 16 bases separating them. The germline gives CDR1 MNHEY, CDR2 SMNVEV (reference sequence). In DNA, the CDR3 is TGTGCCAGCAGTGCGGAGGGACAGAGACGCACAGATACGCAGTATTTT. Protein product: CASSAEGQRRTDTQYF.

The chain employs TRBV11-3 and TRBJ2-7; D may be TRBD2 (5 bases). The CDR3 totals 14 residues. Between the trimmed V and J ends, which lost 2 bases and 2 bases, there was a span of 10 bases. The germline gives CDR1 SGHNT, CDR2 YENEEA. The CDR3 sequence is CASSLSGSPYEQYF. CDR3 nucleotide sequence: TGTGCCAGCAGCTTAAGCGGAAGTCCCTACGAGCAGTACTTC.

CDR3: CAWSPPPRLAATYEQYF. The CDR3 DNA sequence: TGTGCCTGGAGTCCCCCCCCCAGACTAGCGGCTACCTACGAGCAGTACTTC. The rearrangement joins TRBV30 to TRBJ2-7; TRBD2 matches 9 bases. Germline V gives CDR1 GTSNPN, CDR2 SVGIG (reference sequence). This CDR3 region has 17 residues. V dropped 2 bases and J dropped 2; count of bases not matched to a gene: 13.

The V call is TRBV20-1, the J call TRBJ2-1; D gene unclear. CDR3 length: 11 residues. Germline V lookup: CDR1 DFQATT, CDR2 SNEGSKA (reference sequence). V was shortened by 5 bases and J by 7 bases, with 9 bases between the two germline ends. CDR3 coding DNA: TGCAGTGCTCCAGGCGTAAATGAGCAGTTCTTC. It translates to CSAPGVNEQFF.

The J gene is TRBJ2-7, the V gene TRBV6-5; 8 bases agree with TRBD1. The CDR3 has 15 amino acids. CDR1 is MNHEY, CDR2 SVGAGI, per germline. V lost 2 bases and J lost 5; bases outside the gene matches: 8. CDR3 residues: CASSYERQGIHEQYF. CDR3 DNA: TGTGCCAGCAGTTACGAAAGACAGGGGATTCACGAGCAGTACTTC.

The chain combines TRBV6-5 with TRBJ1-1, with 7 bases that match TRBD1. Germline V gene data show CDR1 as MNHEY and CDR2 as SVGAGI. The CDR3 totals 15 residues. V gave up 6 bases and J gave up 1 base; unmatched junction bases: 8. Here the CDR3 DNA reads TGTGCCAGCAGGAATGAGGGGGCCGGGAACACTGAAGCTTTCTTT. Amino acids: CASRNEGAGNTEAFF.